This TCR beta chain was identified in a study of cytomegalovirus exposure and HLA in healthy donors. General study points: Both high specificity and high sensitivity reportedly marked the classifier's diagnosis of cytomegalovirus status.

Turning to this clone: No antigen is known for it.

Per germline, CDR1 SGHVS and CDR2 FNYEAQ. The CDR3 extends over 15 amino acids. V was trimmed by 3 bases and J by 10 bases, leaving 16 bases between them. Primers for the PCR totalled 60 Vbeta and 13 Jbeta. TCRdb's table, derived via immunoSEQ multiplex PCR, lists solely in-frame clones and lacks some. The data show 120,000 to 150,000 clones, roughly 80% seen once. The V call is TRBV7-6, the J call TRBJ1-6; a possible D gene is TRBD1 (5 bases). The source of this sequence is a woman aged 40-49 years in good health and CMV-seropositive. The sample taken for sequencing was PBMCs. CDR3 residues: CASSFFSGKGSPLHF. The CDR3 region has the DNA TGTGCCAGCAGCTTTTTCTCAGGGAAGGGCTCACCCCTCCACTTT.